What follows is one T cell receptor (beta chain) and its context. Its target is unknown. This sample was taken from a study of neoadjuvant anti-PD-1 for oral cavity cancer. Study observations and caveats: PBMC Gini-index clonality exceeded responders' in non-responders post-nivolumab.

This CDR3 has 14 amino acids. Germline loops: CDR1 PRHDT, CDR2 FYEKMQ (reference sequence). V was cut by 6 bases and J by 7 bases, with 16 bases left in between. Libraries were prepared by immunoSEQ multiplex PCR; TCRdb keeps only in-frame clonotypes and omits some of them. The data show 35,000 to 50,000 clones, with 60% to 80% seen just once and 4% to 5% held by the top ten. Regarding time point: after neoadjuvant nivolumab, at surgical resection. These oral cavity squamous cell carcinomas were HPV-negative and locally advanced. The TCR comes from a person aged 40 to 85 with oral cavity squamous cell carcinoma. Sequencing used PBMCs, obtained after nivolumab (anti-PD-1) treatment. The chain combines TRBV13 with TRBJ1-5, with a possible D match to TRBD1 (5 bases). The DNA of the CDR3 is TGTGCCAGCAGAAAACGAGGGGAGGACCAGCCCCAGCATTTT. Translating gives CASRKRGEDQPQHF.